The rows below give T cell receptor beta chains drawn from one sample of a study of OX40 agonist ivuxolimab in advanced cancers. Clones were sequenced by immunoSEQ multiplex PCR, and TCRdb holds only the in-frame ones, with some missing. The sample includes roughly 90,000 clones, approximately 91% of them seen just once. This sample comprised CD4+ or CD8+ T cells sorted from blood, obtained in a trial of the OX40 agonist ivuxolimab. The receptors stem from an adult with an advanced solid tumor such as melanoma, head and neck, liver or kidney cancer. Both conserved end residues are part of each CDR3. The D gene is left open where the match is weak. Some rows mark clone size as missing; the rest say once, few, many or name a class of expanded clone.

>NA|TRBJ2-1|TRBV19|NA
TGTGCCAGTACCGATAGAATTAGGGCACCGAGCTCCTACAATGAGCAGTTCTTC
CASTDRIRAPSSYNEQFF
>TRBD2|TRBJ2-7|TRBV5-1|NA
TGCGCCAGCAGCACCAGCGGGGCGAGGTCCCACGAGCAGTACTTC
CASSTSGARSHEQYF
>NA|TRBJ1-1|TRBV29-1|NA
TGCAGCGTTGCACAGTTGAACACTGAAGCTTTCTTT
CSVAQLNTEAFF
>NA|TRBJ2-4|TRBV19|NA
TGTGCCAGTAGTATCGGCGGGCATCCCAGCTACATTCAGTACTTC
CASSIGGHPSYIQYF
>NA|TRBJ2-7|TRBV2|NA
TGTGCCAGCAACCCGACAGTTTACTACGAGCAGTACTTC
CASNPTVYYEQYF
>NA|TRBJ2-1|TRBV5-5|NA
TGTGCCAGCAGAGAGAGGGGGGACTACAATGAGCAGTTCTTC
CASRERGDYNEQFF
>NA|TRBJ1-2|TRBV28|NA
TGTGCCAGCAGTTGGGCCCTGGGGGCGGGTAACTATGGCTACACCTTC
CASSWALGAGNYGYTF
>NA|TRBJ2-5|TRBV7-9|NA
TGTGCCAGCAGCTTAGCGAGCTCCCGGGAGACCCAGTACTTC
CASSLASSRETQYF
>NA|TRBJ2-3|TRBV5-1|NA
TGCGCCAGCAGGGAAAGCGGCGATACGCAGTATTTT
CASRESGDTQYF
>NA|TRBJ2-2|TRBV7-8|NA
TGTGCCAGCAGCCCCGATGTTTTGAGGGGAGGGAACACCGGGGAGCTGTTTTTT
CASSPDVLRGGNTGELFF
>NA|TRBJ2-5|TRBV7-3|NA
TGTGCCAGCAGCCAGGCTTCCAAAGAGACCCAGTACTTC
CASSQASKETQYF
>NA|TRBJ2-7|TRBV4-3|NA
TGCGCCAGCAGCCAAACCGGGACTGCCTTATCCTACGAGCAGTACTTC
CASSQTGTALSYEQYF
>TRBD1|TRBJ1-5|TRBV28|once
TGTGCCAGCAGTTGGGGACAGGGGCGCAATCAGCCCCAGCATTTT
CASSWGQGRNQPQHF
>NA|TRBJ2-5|TRBV28|NA
TGTGCCAGCAGTTTGGGGGTGTTCGGGACCCAGTACTTC
CASSLGVFGTQYF
>TRBD1|TRBJ2-7|TRBV5-6|NA
TGTGCCAGCAGCTTTTTGGGGACAGGGGGTGTCGAGCAGTACTTC
CASSFLGTGGVEQYF
>NA|TRBJ2-7|TRBV19|NA
TGTGCCAGTAGTCCGCGGTGCGAGCAGTACTTC
CASSPRCEQYF
>TRBD1|TRBJ2-5|TRBV4-3|NA
TGCGCCAGCAGCCAAGATTGGGCAGGGGGCGGGAAGACCCAGTACTTC
CASSQDWAGGGKTQYF
>NA|TRBJ2-3|TRBV6-5|NA
TGTGCCAGCAGTTACTTCCAGCGAGATACGCAGTATTTT
CASSYFQRDTQYF
>TRBD2|TRBJ2-7|TRBV6-6|NA
TGTGCCAGCAGCCGACTAGCAGGCTACGAGCAGTACTTC
CASSRLAGYEQYF
>NA|TRBJ1-3|TRBV5-1|NA
TGCGCCAGCAGCTTGGACGGGAACTCTGGAAACACCATATATTTT
CASSLDGNSGNTIYF
>NA|TRBJ2-1|TRBV4-2|NA
TGTGCCAGCAGCCAAAGGGAGAGTTCCTACAATGAGCAGTTCTTC
CASSQRESSYNEQFF
>TRBD1|TRBJ1-2|TRBV7-9|few
TGTGCCAGCAGCCACAGGGGGCAAGGATATGGCTACACCTTC
CASSHRGQGYGYTF
>NA|TRBJ2-5|TRBV19|NA
TGTGCCAGTAGTATCGGACATCGAGGGGCCCAGTACTTC
CASSIGHRGAQYF
>NA|TRBJ2-1|TRBV2|NA
TGTGCCAGCAAAGTACCCGCTGTCAATGAGCAGTTCTTC
CASKVPAVNEQFF
>NA|TRBJ2-1|TRBV19|NA
TGTGCCAGTAGGGCGGGATCCTACAATGAGCAGTTCTTC
CASRAGSYNEQFF
>NA|TRBJ2-5|TRBV7-9|NA
TGTGCCATTGCATCGGGGGGCGTAGTGGAGACCCAGTACTTC
CAIASGGVVETQYF
>TRBD2|TRBJ2-1|TRBV5-6|NA
TGTGCCAGCACCTTAGCGGGTGTCGGTAAGTTCTTC
CASTLAGVGKFF
>TRBD1|TRBJ2-2|TRBV4-3|NA
TGCGCCAGCAGCGCCCACAGGGGGCGCAGCACCGGGGAGCTGTTTTTT
CASSAHRGRSTGELFF
>TRBD2|TRBJ2-2|TRBV5-1|NA
TGCGCCAGCAGCTTGCCTCCTATCTCCTTGACTAGCGGGAGTGCTGGCACCGGGGAGCTGTTTTTT
CASSLPPISLTSGSAGTGELFF
>TRBD1|TRBJ1-1|TRBV5-1|few
TGCGCCAGCAGCTGGACAGGGACGAACACTGAAGCTTTCTTT
CASSWTGTNTEAFF
>TRBD1|TRBJ1-1|TRBV12-5|NA
TGTGCTAGTGGTTTGGTACGGGAAGAGGGGGACAGAAACCCTTCTATGAACACTGAAGCTTTCTTT
CASGLVREEGDRNPSMNTEAFF
>TRBD1|TRBJ1-5|TRBV19|NA
TGTGCCAGTAGTATCCAGACAGGGGGCCATCAGCCCCAGCATTTT
CASSIQTGGHQPQHF
>NA|TRBJ1-5|TRBV11-2|NA
TGTGCCAGCAGCCCAGGGGTGGATCAGCCCCAGCATTTT
CASSPGVDQPQHF
>TRBD2|TRBJ2-1|TRBV11-3|NA
TGTGCCAGCAGCCAAACTAGCGGGAGGGTTTACAATGAGCAGTTCTTC
CASSQTSGRVYNEQFF
>TRBD1|TRBJ2-7|TRBV28|NA
TGTGCCAGCAGCGGACAGGCCTACGAGCAGTACTTC
CASSGQAYEQYF
>NA|TRBJ1-5|TRBV27|NA
TGTGCCAGCAGTTTACGTCCTGGCAGGGTGTCGGGCACGGGCAATCAGCCCCAGCATTTT
CASSLRPGRVSGTGNQPQHF
>TRBD2|TRBJ2-2|TRBV27|NA
TGTGCCAGCAGCTGGGGTGGCGGGAGGGTCACCGGGGAGCTGTTTTTT
CASSWGGGRVTGELFF
>NA|TRBJ1-2|TRBV15|NA
TGTGCCACCAGCAGAGCCGGGTTGGATGGCTACACCTTC
CATSRAGLDGYTF
>TRBD1|TRBJ2-3|TRBV5-1|NA
TGCGCCAGCACCCGGGACAGGGTTCCAGATACGCAGTATTTT
CASTRDRVPDTQYF
>NA|TRBJ2-1|TRBV9|NA
TGTGCCAGCAGCACCGGGACCAACAATGAGCAGTTCTTC
CASSTGTNNEQFF